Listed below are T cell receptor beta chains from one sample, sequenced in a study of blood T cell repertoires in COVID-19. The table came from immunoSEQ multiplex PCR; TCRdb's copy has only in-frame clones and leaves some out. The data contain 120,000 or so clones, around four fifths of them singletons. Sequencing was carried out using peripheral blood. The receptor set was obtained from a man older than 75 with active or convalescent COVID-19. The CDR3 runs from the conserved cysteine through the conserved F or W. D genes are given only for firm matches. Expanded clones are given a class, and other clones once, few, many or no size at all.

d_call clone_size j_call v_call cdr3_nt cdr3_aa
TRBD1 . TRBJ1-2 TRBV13 TGTGCCAGCAGCCTTAGTGCACAGGGGAATAACTATGGCTACACCTTC CASSLSAQGNNYGYTF
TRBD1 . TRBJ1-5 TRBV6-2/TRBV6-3 TGTGCCAGCAGTCAAGACAGGGTGAATCAGCCCCAGCATTTT CASSQDRVNQPQHF
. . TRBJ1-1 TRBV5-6 TGTGCCAGCAGCTTGGCAGGGGCTCCCACTGAAGCTTTCTTT CASSLAGAPTEAFF
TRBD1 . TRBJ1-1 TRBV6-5 TGTGCCAGCAGTCGGACAGGGCGAGGGACTGAAGCTTTCTTT CASSRTGRGTEAFF
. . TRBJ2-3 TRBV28 TGTGCCAGCAGTTTACCCCACACAGATACGCAGTATTTT CASSLPHTDTQYF
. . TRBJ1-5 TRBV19 TGTGCCAGTAGCAGAGGGGACATTAATCAGCCCCAGCATTTT CASSRGDINQPQHF
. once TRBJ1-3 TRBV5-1 TGCGCCAGCAGCTTGCAGTCCGGGATGGGAAACACCATATATTTT CASSLQSGMGNTIYF
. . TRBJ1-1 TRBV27 TGTGCCAGCAGTTTAGGTCAGGGAGGTTTCGAAGCTTTCTTT CASSLGQGGFEAFF
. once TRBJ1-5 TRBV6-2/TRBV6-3 TGTGCCAGCAGTTACTCCCGGGGGGCTGGCAATCAGCCCCAGCATTTT CASSYSRGAGNQPQHF
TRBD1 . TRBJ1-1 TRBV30 TGTGCCTGGAGTCCGGACAGGGGGCGATTAAACACTGAAGCTTTCTTT CAWSPDRGRLNTEAFF
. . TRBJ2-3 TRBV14 TGTGCCAGCAGCGACTACGGGGGTAGCACAGATACGCAGTATTTT CASSDYGGSTDTQYF